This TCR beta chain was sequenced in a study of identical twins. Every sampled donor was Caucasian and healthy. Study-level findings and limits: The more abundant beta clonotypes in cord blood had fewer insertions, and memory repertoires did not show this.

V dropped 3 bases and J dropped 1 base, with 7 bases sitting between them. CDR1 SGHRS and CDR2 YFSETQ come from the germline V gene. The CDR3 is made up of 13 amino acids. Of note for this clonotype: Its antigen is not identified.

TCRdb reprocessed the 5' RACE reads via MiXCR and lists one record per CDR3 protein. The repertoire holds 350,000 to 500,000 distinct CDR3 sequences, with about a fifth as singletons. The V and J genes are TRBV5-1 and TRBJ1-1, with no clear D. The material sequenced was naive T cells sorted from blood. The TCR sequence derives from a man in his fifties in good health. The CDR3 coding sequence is TGCGCCAGCAGCTGGAACCAGAACACTGAAGCTTTCTTT. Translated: CASSWNQNTEAFF.